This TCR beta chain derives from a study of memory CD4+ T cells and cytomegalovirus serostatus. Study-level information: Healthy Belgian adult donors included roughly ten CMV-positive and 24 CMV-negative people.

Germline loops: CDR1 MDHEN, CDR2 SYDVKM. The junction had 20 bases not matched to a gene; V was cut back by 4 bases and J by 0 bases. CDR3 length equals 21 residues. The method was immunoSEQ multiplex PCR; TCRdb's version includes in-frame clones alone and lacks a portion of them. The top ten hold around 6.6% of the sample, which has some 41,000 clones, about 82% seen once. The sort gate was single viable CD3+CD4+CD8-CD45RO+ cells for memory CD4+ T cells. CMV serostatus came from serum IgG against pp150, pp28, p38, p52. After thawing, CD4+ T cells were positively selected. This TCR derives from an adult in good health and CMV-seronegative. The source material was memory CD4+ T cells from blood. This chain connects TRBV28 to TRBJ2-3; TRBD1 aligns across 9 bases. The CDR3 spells CASSSPYRDREHLRSTDTQYF. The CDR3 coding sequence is TGTGCCAGCAGTTCTCCTTACCGGGACAGGGAGCACCTTAGAAGCACAGATACGCAGTATTTT.